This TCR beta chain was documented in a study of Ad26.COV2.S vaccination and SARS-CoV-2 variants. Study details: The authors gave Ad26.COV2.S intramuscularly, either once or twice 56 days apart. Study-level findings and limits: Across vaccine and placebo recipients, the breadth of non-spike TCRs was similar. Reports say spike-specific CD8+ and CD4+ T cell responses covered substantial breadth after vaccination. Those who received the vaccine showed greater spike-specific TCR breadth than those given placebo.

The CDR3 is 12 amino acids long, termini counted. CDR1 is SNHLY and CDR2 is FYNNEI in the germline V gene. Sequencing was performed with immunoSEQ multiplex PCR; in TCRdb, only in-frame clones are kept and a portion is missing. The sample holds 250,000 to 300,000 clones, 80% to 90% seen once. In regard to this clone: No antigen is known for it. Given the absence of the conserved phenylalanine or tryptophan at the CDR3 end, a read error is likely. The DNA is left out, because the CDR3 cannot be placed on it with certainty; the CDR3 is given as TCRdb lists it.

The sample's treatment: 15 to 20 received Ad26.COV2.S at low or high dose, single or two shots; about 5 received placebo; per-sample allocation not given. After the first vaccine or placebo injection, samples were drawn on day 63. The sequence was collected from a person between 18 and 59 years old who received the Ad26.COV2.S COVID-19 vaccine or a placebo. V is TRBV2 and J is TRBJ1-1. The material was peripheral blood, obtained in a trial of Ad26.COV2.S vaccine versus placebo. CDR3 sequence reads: CASSEALLRSII.